The T cell receptor beta chain under discussion was sequenced for a study of post-analysis software for immune sequencing data. Study-level points and caveats: In patients, TRBV5-6, TRBV5-1 and TRBV20-1 belonged to five TRBV segments found more frequently than in controls.

V was clipped by 5 bases and J by 6 bases; unmatched bases: 13. Germline CDR1 and CDR2: SEHNR and FQNEAQ (reference sequence). This CDR3 contains 16 residues. The library was made from cDNA and included unique molecular identifiers. From the PCR reads, TCRdb called clonotypes with MiXCR, one entry per CDR3 protein. Among about 200,000 distinct CDR3 sequences listed, 25% to 30% were seen once. Turning to this clonotype: Its antigen is undetermined.

The sample comprised blood. The chain uses TRBV7-9 and TRBJ2-5; 9 bases fit TRBD2. This sequence originates from a girl aged 2-17 years with multiple sclerosis. The CDR3 spells CASSPPRGGDGKTQYF. The CDR3 nucleotides read TGTGCCAGCAGCCCCCCGCGGGGGGGCGATGGAAAGACCCAGTACTTC.